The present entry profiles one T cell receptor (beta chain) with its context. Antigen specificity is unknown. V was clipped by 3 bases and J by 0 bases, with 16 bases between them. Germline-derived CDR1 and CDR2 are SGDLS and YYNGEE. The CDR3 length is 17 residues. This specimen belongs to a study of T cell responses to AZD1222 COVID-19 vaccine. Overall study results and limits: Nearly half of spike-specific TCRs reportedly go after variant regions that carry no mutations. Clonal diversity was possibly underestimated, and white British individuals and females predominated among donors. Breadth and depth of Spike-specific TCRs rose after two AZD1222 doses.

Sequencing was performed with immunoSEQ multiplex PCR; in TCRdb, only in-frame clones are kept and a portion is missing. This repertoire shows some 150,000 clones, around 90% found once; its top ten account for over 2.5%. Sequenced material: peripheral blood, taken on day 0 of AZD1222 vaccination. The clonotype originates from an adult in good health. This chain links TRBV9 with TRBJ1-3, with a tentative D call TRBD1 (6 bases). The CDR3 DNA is TGTGCCAGCAGCGACAGACAGGCGGAGAGCTCTGGAAACACCATATATTTT. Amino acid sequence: CASSDRQAESSGNTIYF.